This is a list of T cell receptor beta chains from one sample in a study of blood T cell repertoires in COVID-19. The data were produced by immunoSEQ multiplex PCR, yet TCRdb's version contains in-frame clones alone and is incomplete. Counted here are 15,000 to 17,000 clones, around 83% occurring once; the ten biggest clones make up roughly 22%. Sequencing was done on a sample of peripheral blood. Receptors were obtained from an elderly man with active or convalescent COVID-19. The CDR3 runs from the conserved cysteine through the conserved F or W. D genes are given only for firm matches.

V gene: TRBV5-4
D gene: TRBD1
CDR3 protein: CASSLEGADTQYF

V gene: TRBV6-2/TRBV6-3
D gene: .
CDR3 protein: CASSYQAQGKNIQYF

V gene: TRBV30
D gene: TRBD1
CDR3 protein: CAYGTKARGQETQYF

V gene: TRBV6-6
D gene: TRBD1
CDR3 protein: CASSWDRGDYNEQFF

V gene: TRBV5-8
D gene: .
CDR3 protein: CASGLGGPGDEQFF

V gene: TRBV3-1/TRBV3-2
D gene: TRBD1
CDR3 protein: CASRSRSGGPTMETQYF

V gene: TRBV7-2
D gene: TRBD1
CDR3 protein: CASSLEWTGRNEQYF

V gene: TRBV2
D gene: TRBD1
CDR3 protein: CASRVDREAYTF

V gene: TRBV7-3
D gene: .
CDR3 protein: CASSLSQGQAKYF

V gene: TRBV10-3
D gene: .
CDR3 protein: CAISENLYYGYTF

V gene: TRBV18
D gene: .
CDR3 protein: CASSLGTQETQYF

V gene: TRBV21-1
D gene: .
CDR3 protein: CASSKTKTSGSTDTQYF

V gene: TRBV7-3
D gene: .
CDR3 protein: CASSLTLIGAGELFF

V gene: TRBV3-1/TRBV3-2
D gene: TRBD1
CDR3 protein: CASRWTGTGKEKLFF

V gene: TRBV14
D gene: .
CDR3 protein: CASSPRDTGSRNYGYTF

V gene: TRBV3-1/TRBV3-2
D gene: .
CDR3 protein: CASSHYGREQYF

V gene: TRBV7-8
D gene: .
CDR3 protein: CASSLAETGSEADTQYF

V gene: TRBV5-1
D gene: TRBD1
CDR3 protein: CASSLTGQGYNEQFF

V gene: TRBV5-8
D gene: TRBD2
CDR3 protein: CASSLGSGGTGELFF

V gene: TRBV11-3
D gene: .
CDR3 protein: CASSLAGQQNTEAFF

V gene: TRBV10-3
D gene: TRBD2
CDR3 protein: CAISETRGGVYEQYF

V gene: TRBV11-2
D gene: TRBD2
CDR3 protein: CASSFGLGETQYF

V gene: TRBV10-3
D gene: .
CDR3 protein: CAIRGLDSPLHF

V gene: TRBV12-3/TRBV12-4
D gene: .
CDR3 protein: CASSLTSVYEQYF

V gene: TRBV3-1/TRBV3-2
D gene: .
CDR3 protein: CASSPASTTTQYF

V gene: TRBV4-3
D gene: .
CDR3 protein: CASSQEFGVGNTGELFF

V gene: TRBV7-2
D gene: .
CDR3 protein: CASSLTGGTLEAFF

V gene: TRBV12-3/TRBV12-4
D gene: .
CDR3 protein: CASSVTGNYGYTF

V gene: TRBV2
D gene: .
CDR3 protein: CASSEGYTSTDTQYF

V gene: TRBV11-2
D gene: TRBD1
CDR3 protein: CASSSIGQGLNSPLHF

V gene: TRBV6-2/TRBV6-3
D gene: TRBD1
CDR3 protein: CASSLQGQEAFF

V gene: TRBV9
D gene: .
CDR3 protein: CASSALLGGEQFF

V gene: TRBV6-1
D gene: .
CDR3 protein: CASSEAPGHSNQPQHF

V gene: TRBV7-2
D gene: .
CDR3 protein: CASSLTRSEQYF

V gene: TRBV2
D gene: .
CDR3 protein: CASRDIFGGGSTYEQYF

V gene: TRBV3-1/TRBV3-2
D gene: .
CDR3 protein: CATSQLRSTGELFF

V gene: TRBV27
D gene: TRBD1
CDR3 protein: CASRGTGSSYEQYF

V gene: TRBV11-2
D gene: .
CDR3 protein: CASSLIYEQYF

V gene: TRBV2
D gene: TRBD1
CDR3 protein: CASSPEPTGMNTEAFF